This T cell receptor beta chain was sequenced for a study of blood T cell repertoires in COVID-19. Study at large: Samples taken during acute and convalescent COVID-19 were collected in the United States, Italy and Spain.

How the authors handled the data: From reference gene primer amplification, estimates of nucleated cell counts were derived. Produced via immunoSEQ multiplex PCR; TCRdb's table is partial and in-frame only. V and J calls and clone size are copied from that table; D and trimming were computed from the DNA. Among over 150,000 clones listed, approximately 87% were seen once. The CDR3 is 15 residues long. Germline V gene sequence: CDR1 MDHEN, CDR2 SYDVKM. Losses at the gene ends were 2 bases for V and 13 bases for J; bases not matched to a gene: 9. The chain couples TRBV28 to TRBJ2-1, with 12 bases matching TRBD2. This sequence was found in a woman aged 70-85 years with COVID-19, enrolled during active disease. Sequencing was done on a sample of peripheral blood. Here the CDR3 reads CASSLALAGGGYQFF. The CDR3 DNA reads TGTGCCAGCAGTTTAGCACTAGCGGGGGGCGGCTATCAGTTCTTC.